This passage covers 30 T cell receptor beta chains from one sample sequenced in a study of blood T cell repertoires in COVID-19. The method was immunoSEQ multiplex PCR; TCRdb's version includes in-frame clones alone and lacks a portion of them. The sample shows about 280,000 clones, roughly 85% of them seen only once. Sequenced material: peripheral blood. The receptor set was obtained from a man aged 50 to 60 with active or convalescent COVID-19.

In its sample, this clone was seen once. V gene TRBV5-1 combines with J gene TRBJ1-3; TRBD1 is a possible D gene (6 bases). CDR1 is SGHRS and CDR2 is YFSETQ in the germline V gene. This CDR3 region has 14 residues. Trimming shortened V by 2 bases and J by 1 base, and 7 bases separated the two germline ends. The CDR3 DNA sequence: TGCGCCAGCAGCTTTGACAGGTCTGGAAACACCATATATTTT. Protein: CASSFDRSGNTIYF.

V usage is TRBV7-2 and J usage is TRBJ2-7; D is possibly TRBD2 (6 bases). Looked up from germline, CDR1 is SGHTA and CDR2 is FQGNSA. The CDR3 is 16 amino acids. Trimming took 5 bases from V and 2 from J, leaving 19 bases between them. This chain's CDR3 is CASSRGSERVPYEQYF. The CDR3 DNA is TGTGCCAGCAGCCGGGGGTCGGAGCGGGTCCCCTACGAGCAGTACTTC.

J is TRBJ1-6 and V is TRBV6-2 or TRBV6-3; D gene unclear. The CDR3 totals 17 residues. V lost 2 bases, J lost 4 bases, and 15 bases lay in between. Germline-derived CDR1 and CDR2 are MNHEY and SVGEGT. The CDR3 sequence is CASSYDDSRGYNSPLHF. For the CDR3, the DNA is TGTGCCAGCAGTTACGACGATTCACGGGGATATAATTCACCCCTCCACTTT.

The chain is built from TRBV24-1 and TRBJ1-4, with 8 bases fitting TRBD1. Losses at the gene ends were 3 bases for V and 10 bases for J; bases not matched to a gene: 3. Germline CDR1 is KGHDR and CDR2 is SFDVKD. CDR3 size: 13 residues. This chain's CDR3 is CATSDITGGKLFF. CDR3 bases: TGTGCCACCAGTGATATCACAGGGGGAAAACTGTTTTTT.

V is TRBV27 and J is TRBJ2-2; the match to TRBD2 covers 8 bases. The junction had 6 bases not matched to a gene; V was cut back by 6 bases and J by 6 bases. Germline-derived CDR1 and CDR2 are MNHEY and SMNVEV (reference sequence). This CDR3 has 14 residues. The CDR3 protein is CASSKTSGAGELFF. CDR3 in DNA: TGTGCCAGCAGCAAAACTAGCGGTGCCGGGGAGCTGTTTTTT.

The chain's CDR3 is CASSFDSSYNEQFF. DNA of the CDR3: TGTGCCAGCAGCTTCGACTCCTCCTACAATGAGCAGTTCTTC. The genes are TRBV5-6 and TRBJ2-1, with D unclear. CDR3 length: 14 amino acids. V lost 2 bases to trimming and J lost 0 bases, with 6 bases between them. Per the germline V gene, CDR1 is SGHDT and CDR2 is YYEEEE.

The chain uses TRBV12-5 and TRBJ1-1; weak D call: TRBD1 (5 bases). CDR1 is LGHNT, CDR2 FRNRAP, per germline. This CDR3 is built from 13 residues. With 6 bases removed from V and 2 bases from J, the gap between germline ends came to 10 bases. The CDR3 nucleotides are TGTGCTAGTGGCTCGGACAAAAACACTGAAGCTTTCTTT. This encodes CASGSDKNTEAFF.

This clone was detected only once. This chain joins TRBV12-3 or TRBV12-4 and TRBJ1-1; D unresolved. The CDR3 runs 12 residues. V lost 6 bases and J 3 bases, leaving 8 bases between the germline ends. The CDR3 sequence: CASRSFDTEAFF. CDR3 DNA: TGTGCCAGCAGGAGCTTTGACACTGAAGCTTTCTTT.

This chain connects TRBV5-6 to TRBJ1-2; the match to TRBD1 covers 7 bases. Germline loops: CDR1 SGHDT, CDR2 YYEEEE. Germline trimming cut 7 bases from V and 7 bases from J; bases unmatched to any gene: 10. The CDR3 totals 13 residues. The CDR3, as DNA: TGTGCCAGCTCCGGACAGGCGCTGGGTGGCTACACCTTC. Translation: CASSGQALGGYTF. The complete variable domain, with remaining parts taken from reference TRBV5-6 and TRBJ1-2, reads DAGVTQSPTHLIKTRGQQVTLRCSPKSGHDTVSWYQQALGQGPQFIFQYYEEEERQRGNFPDRFSGHQFPNYSSELNVNALLLGDSALYLCASSGQALGGYTFGSGTRLTVV.

A few counts support this clone. V usage is TRBV4-3 and J usage is TRBJ1-2; 7 bases line up with TRBD1. The CDR3 totals 16 residues. The germline CDR1 and CDR2 sequences are LGHNA and YSLEER. Unmatched junction bases numbered 8, after V lost 3 bases and J lost 1 base. CDR3 sequence: CASSQGQLMDNYGYTF. The CDR3, as DNA: TGCGCCAGCAGCCAGGGACAGTTGATGGATAACTATGGCTACACCTTC.

This clone was seen a few times. The J gene is TRBJ1-3, the V gene TRBV30, with D unresolved. V was cut by 2 bases and J by 4 bases, with 6 bases left in between. Germline V gene sequence: CDR1 GTSNPN, CDR2 SVGIG (reference sequence). The CDR3 is 12 residues long. The CDR3 is CAWSYLGNTIYF. Here the CDR3 DNA reads TGTGCCTGGAGTTATCTCGGAAACACCATATATTTT.

This chain uses TRBV7-2 with TRBJ2-7, with D possibly TRBD2 on 6 matching bases. Germline CDR1 is SGHTA and CDR2 is FQGNSA. The CDR3 is made up of 13 amino acids. With 0 bases removed from V and 3 bases from J, the gap between germline ends came to 6 bases. The CDR3 nucleotides read TGTGCCAGCAGCTTAGCCGGGGGCTACGAGCAGTACTTC. This encodes CASSLAGGYEQYF.

This clone has only one observation. V is TRBV6-6 and J is TRBJ2-3, with D possibly being TRBD1 (6 bases). Looked up from germline, CDR1 is MNHNY and CDR2 is SVGAGI (reference sequence). V was pared by 8 bases and J by 5 bases, with 17 bases between. CDR3 size: 14 residues. The CDR3 sequence: CASRDTGVGDTQYF. The CDR3 nucleotides read TGTGCCAGCCGGGACACCGGGGTAGGAGATACGCAGTATTTT.

The gene calls are TRBV28 and TRBJ2-7; TRBD2 matches at 7 bases. The CDR3 consists of 14 residues. Per germline, CDR1 MDHEN and CDR2 SYDVKM. After removal of 11 bases from V and 0 bases from J, the junction contained 10 bases not matched to a gene. CDR3 region: CAAKRAGASYEQYF. CDR3 bases: TGTGCCGCAAAGAGGGCGGGAGCCTCCTACGAGCAGTACTTC.

The V call is TRBV6-5, the J call TRBJ1-1; 7 bases map to TRBD1. Trimming removed 0 bases from V and 3 bases from J; junction bases left unmatched: 1. From germline, CDR1 is MNHEY and CDR2 SVGAGI. CDR3 size: 14 residues. CDR3 bases: TGTGCCAGCAGTTACTCGACAGGGTACACTGAAGCTTTCTTT. Encoded protein: CASSYSTGYTEAFF.

This chain links TRBV12-3 or TRBV12-4 with TRBJ1-4; D perhaps matches TRBD1 (6 bases). V was pared by 6 bases and J by 8 bases, with 10 bases between. CDR3 size: 12 residues. CDR3 nucleotide sequence: TGTGCCAGCAGCCTGCAGGGGGAAAAACTGTTTTTT. This codes for CASSLQGEKLFF.

The chain is built from TRBV2 and TRBJ2-7; 11 nucleotides agree with TRBD1. The ends lost 3 bases at V and 3 bases at J; junction bases unmatched: 13. The germline gives CDR1 SNHLY, CDR2 FYNNEI. This CDR3 is 18 amino acids long. In DNA, the CDR3 is TGTGCCAGCAGTGACATATGGACAGGGGGCCTTAATGTCTACGAGCAGTACTTC. Translated, it gives CASSDIWTGGLNVYEQYF. Combining the CDR3 with reference TRBV2 and TRBJ2-7 gives the whole variable domain EPEVTQTPSHQVTQMGQEVILRCVPISNHLYFYWYRQILGQKVEFLVSFYNNEISEKSEIFDDQFSVERPDGSNFTLKIRSTKLEDSAMYFCASSDIWTGGLNVYEQYFGPGTRLTVT.

The chain joins TRBV19 to TRBJ2-1; tentatively, D is TRBD2 (5 bases). This CDR3 is 14 amino acids long. V was clipped by 11 bases and J by 7 bases, with 21 bases between them. Germline V CDR1 and CDR2: LNHDA, SQIVND (reference sequence). CDR3: CAPVGEPTGNEQFF. CDR3 bases: TGTGCCCCAGTTGGGGAACCCACGGGAAATGAGCAGTTCTTC.

This clone was detected only a few times. This sequence joins TRBV5-1 and TRBJ2-1; 15 bases are shared with TRBD2. This CDR3 is built from 15 residues. V shed 4 bases, J shed 7 bases, and the junction held 3 bases outside the gene matches. CDR1 SGHRS and CDR2 YFSETQ come from the germline V gene. The CDR3 loop is CASSRGTSGRNEQFF. CDR3 DNA sequence: TGCGCCAGCAGCCGTGGGACTAGCGGGAGGAATGAGCAGTTCTTC.

This clone has a handful of counts. V and J are TRBV19 and TRBJ2-3; TRBD2 matches 8 bases. The germline gives CDR1 LNHDA, CDR2 SQIVND (reference sequence). The CDR3 sequence is 15 residues long. The ends lost 8 bases at V and 2 bases at J; junction bases unmatched: 9. The CDR3 is CASSKGAGVTDTQYF. The CDR3 bases are TGTGCCAGTTCTAAAGGAGCGGGGGTCACAGATACGCAGTATTTT.

CDR3 coding DNA: TGTGCCACCAGTGATAGCTTGGCGAGCGGGAGTATGGAGACCCAGTACTTC. This sequence encodes CATSDSLASGSMETQYF. V gene TRBV24-1 combines with J gene TRBJ2-5; TRBD2 agrees at 8 bases. Per germline, CDR1 KGHDR and CDR2 SFDVKD. The length of the CDR3 is 17 residues. The J segment lost 5 bases and the V segment lost 3 bases, leaving 13 bases of the junction unmatched.

V usage is TRBV30 and J usage is TRBJ1-6; perhaps TRBD1 as D (5 bases). The CDR3 contains 15 residues. V was clipped by 4 bases and J by 7 bases, with 17 bases between them. Per the germline V gene, CDR1 is GTSNPN and CDR2 is SVGIG (reference sequence). CDR3 in DNA: TGTGCCTGGATCTCTGGGGGGATAGGAAATTCACCCCTCCACTTT. Its protein is CAWISGGIGNSPLHF.

The chain employs TRBV18 and TRBJ2-3; 9 positions match TRBD2. CDR3 length equals 17 residues. CDR1 and CDR2 (germline): KGHSH, LQKENI. The J segment lost 4 bases and the V segment lost 6 bases, leaving 14 bases of the junction unmatched. In DNA, the CDR3 is TGTGCCAGCTCCGGGAGGGCTAGCGGGAAAGGCGCAGATACGCAGTATTTT. Amino acid sequence: CASSGRASGKGADTQYF.

The chain joins TRBV27 to TRBJ2-2; D possibly corresponds to TRBD2 (5 bases). The CDR3 runs to 13 residues. CDR1 is MNHEY, CDR2 SMNVEV, per germline (reference sequence). The V end was cut by 1 base, the J end by 6 bases, with 6 bases between. The CDR3, as DNA: TGTGCCAGCAGTTTATTGGGAGCCGGGGAGCTGTTTTTT. Residues: CASSLLGAGELFF.

V is TRBV9 and J is TRBJ2-1, with 8 nucleotides matching TRBD1. Per germline, CDR1 SGDLS and CDR2 YYNGEE. V gave up 6 bases and J gave up 5 bases; unmatched junction bases: 4. This CDR3 is 13 amino acids long. The CDR3 region is CASTTGENNEQFF. The CDR3 DNA sequence: TGTGCCAGCACGACAGGGGAAAACAATGAGCAGTTCTTC.

This chain uses TRBV5-1 with TRBJ2-7; D is undetermined. The germline V and J ends were trimmed by 5 bases and 0 bases, with 15 bases remaining between them. There are 15 residues in the CDR3. The germline gives CDR1 SGHRS, CDR2 YFSETQ. The CDR3 region is CASRPGSKSSYEQYF. The CDR3 DNA reads as TGCGCCAGCAGGCCCGGGTCGAAAAGCTCCTACGAGCAGTACTTC.

The V gene is TRBV6-5, the J gene TRBJ1-2; D uncertain. The V end lost 7 bases, the J end lost 4 bases, and 19 bases lay between the germline ends. Germline V gene sequence: CDR1 MNHEY, CDR2 SVGAGI. The CDR3 spans 15 residues. In DNA, the CDR3 is TGTGCCAGCACCGAAGTGCGGGCGGGAGTCTATGGCTACACCTTC. Its protein product is CASTEVRAGVYGYTF.

The chain employs TRBV19 and TRBJ1-2; 10 bases map to TRBD1. The germline V gene has CDR1 LNHDA and CDR2 SQIVND (reference sequence). With 7 bases clipped from V and 1 base from J, the junction kept 6 bases outside the gene matches. This CDR3 region has 15 residues. CDR3 coding DNA: TGTGCCAGTAAGCCGGGACAGGGGATTAACTATGGCTACACCTTC. It yields the protein CASKPGQGINYGYTF.

The gene calls are TRBV5-6 and TRBJ1-6; TRBD1 is a possible D gene (6 bases). CDR1 is SGHDT and CDR2 is YYEEEE in the germline V gene. This CDR3 region has 14 residues. V lost 4 bases and J 8 bases, leaving 13 bases between the germline ends. For the CDR3, the DNA is TGTGCCAGCAGCGACGAGGGGGATGATTCACCCCTCCACTTT. It encodes CASSDEGDDSPLHF.

This chain links TRBV19 with TRBJ1-1; D not certain. The germline V gene encodes CDR1 LNHDA and CDR2 SQIVND (reference sequence). Trimming cost V 4 bases and J 5 bases, with 14 bases left between them. This CDR3 comprises 14 residues. The CDR3 region has the DNA TGTGCCAGTAGTAGCGACACCCCGGGGACTGAAGCTTTCTTT. It codes for CASSSDTPGTEAFF.